Given below is one TCR beta chain in context. Its antigen is as yet unknown. The data derive from a study of persistence of HIV-infected CD4 T cells. This nonspecific control used anti-CD3/anti-CD28 bead stimulation of CD4+ T cells. CD4+ T cells upregulating both CD40 ligand and CD69 were sorted as responding cells. This was the immunoSEQ version 4 assay in survey mode. Profiled with immunoSEQ multiplex PCR; TCRdb holds only in-frame clones, not every one. This table holds 45,000 or so clones, 90% found once. CDR3 length: 11 residues. CDR1 and CDR2 from the germline V gene are SGHRS and YFSETQ. V was clipped by 10 bases and J by 5 bases, with 12 bases between them.

The rearrangement links TRBV5-1 to TRBJ2-5, with D perhaps TRBD1 or TRBD2 (5 bases each). The TCR comes from an adult woman with HIV who was CMV-seropositive. Sample: CD4+ T cells sorted from PBMCs after roughly 18-hour stimulation, taken from a patient who received antiretroviral therapy. The CDR3 here is CASKGEETQYF. The CDR3 DNA is TGCGCCTCAAAAGGGGAGGAGACCCAGTACTTC.